This TCR beta chain was sequenced during a study of blood T cell repertoires in COVID-19. Study in general: Samples came from the United States, Italy and Spain, spanning acute and convalescent COVID-19. T cells, B-cell-depleted T cells, or PBMCs provided the cDNA or gDNA that served as material.

V dropped 1 base and J dropped 3; count of bases not matched to a gene: 3. Germline V CDR1 and CDR2: SQVTM, ANQGSEA. The CDR3 runs to 15 residues. How the authors handled the data: Reference gene primer amplification in the assay estimated nucleated cell counts. Repertoires were generated with immunoSEQ multiplex PCR, while TCRdb's copy carries only in-frame clones and drops some. V and J calls and clone size are given by that table; D and trimming were obtained from the DNA. The data hold a few hundred thousand clones, with roughly 86% observed a single time. The receptor was isolated from an elderly man with acute or convalescent COVID-19. The sample taken for sequencing was peripheral blood. The rearrangement links TRBV29-1 to TRBJ2-3, with 11 bases that match TRBD1. CDR3 region: CSVEAWDRGTDTQYF. In DNA, the CDR3 is TGCAGCGTTGAAGCGTGGGACAGGGGGACAGATACGCAGTATTTT.